This T cell receptor beta chain was sequenced in a study of Graves' ophthalmopathy and Graves' hyperthyroidism (dated by TCRdb to about 2018). About the study as a whole: Hyperthyroidism was defined as stable when no progression to ophthalmopathy occurred within 18 months of follow-up. The study used TCR beta repertoire signatures to distinguish Graves' ophthalmopathy from Graves' hyperthyroidism and to predict progression to ophthalmopathy. In total, under 150 blood samples were TCR-sequenced: some 43 ophthalmopathy, under 80 hyperthyroidism and some 17 hyperthyroidism-to-ophthalmopathy patients. To explore V-J signatures that separate ophthalmopathy from hyperthyroidism, a discovery set of approximately 100 patients was enrolled, consisting of about 45 with ophthalmopathy and some 56 with stable hyperthyroidism. An independent validation cohort was composed of fewer than 20 hyperthyroidism patients and 15 to 17 patients who later progressed from hyperthyroidism to ophthalmopathy. T-cell repertoires of thyroid tissue and blood were compared in a handful of hyperthyroidism patients. Following sample collection, hyperthyroidism patients were given methimazole at a starting dose of 30 mg daily, and ophthalmopathy patients were given high-dose intravenous methylprednisolone. Study-level results and caveats: Ophthalmopathy was separated from stable hyperthyroidism by the 13-signature model with 87.88% sensitivity and less than 82% specificity in cross-validation and with 80%/75% in the test set. In validation, the model predicted ophthalmopathy progression with 70.59% sensitivity and about 77% specificity; roughly 12 predicted patients were CT-confirmed with GO in a median of around 6 months. Sample size was not predetermined statistically, and investigators were not blinded to group allocation. Most expanded thyroid clonotypes with a frequency above 0.001 also appeared in blood, which suggests that blood repertoires may reflect the immune response in the thyroid.

This clonotype was observed a few times. No cognate antigen has been identified for it. Base qualities are not provided; no much larger clone lies one nucleotide away. TCR beta CDR3 regions were amplified from RNA transcripts for repertoire sequencing. The first round was an RT-PCR using HTBI primers with the Qiagen OneStep RT-PCR kit, and this first round was followed by a second-round multiplex PCR, then size selection and purification. Sequencing of the libraries was carried out on an Illumina HiSeq2000 in paired-end mode with 100 bp reads. Turning to the authors' computational methods: SOAPnuke was used to process the reads, removing any read that contained adapters or uncalled bases, had a mean Phred below 15, or lacked an exact match to the constant primer or identifier. COPE v1.2.5 was used to merge high-quality paired reads. Each unique nucleotide sequence was treated as a clonotype, and MiTCR v1.1 was used to align the clonotypes to the IMGT TRB V, D and J references. Analysis was restricted to V-J combinations with a frequency above 0.0001, which covered 99.2% of repertoires. For each V-J combination, a TCR clonal expansion and chaos score was defined as the ratio of F50 clonal expansion to chaos observed in the TCRdist matrix. Welch's t-statistics and random forest were used to reduce features to approximately 13 V-J combinations, which were fed into a naive Bayes classifier. The similarity between thyroid and blood repertoires was quantified using the Morisita-Horn index. The raw public data were reprocessed by TCRdb itself: fastp quality trimming at Q25, MiXCR clonotype calling, in-frame beta chains only. When rows share a CDR3 protein, they turn into one entry using the most common DNA and genes. What appears here as the V and J calls and clone size reflects TCRdb's work, not the paper's. The sample table contains around 1,200,000 distinct CDR3 sequences; only one count was recorded for 36% of them. Around 10% of the sample goes to the ten largest clones.

Hyperthyroidism patients were newly diagnosed, with disease duration under 2 months, and aged 18 to 65 years. Patients with other autoimmune diseases, uncontrolled infections, pregnancy or lactation were excluded from the study. Diagnosis was based on clinical symptoms, serum thyroxine, TRAb, thyroid ultrasound and orbital computed tomography. Total RNA was extracted using Trizol reagent, and RNA quality was checked on an Agilent 2100 Bioanalyzer. CDR1 SNHLY and CDR2 FYNNEI were looked up in the germline V gene. V loses 4 bases, J loses 1 base, and the germline ends lie 10 bases apart. The CDR3 runs 15 amino acids, cysteine and phenylalanine included. The read is trimmed to its CDR3 DNA, 45 bases read in frame from base 1.

Sequencing was performed on peripheral blood or thyroid tissue (not recorded which). The clonotype originates from an adult man with Graves' hyperthyroidism. The rearranged segments are TRBV2 and TRBJ2-2, and perhaps TRBD2 as D gene, on 6 matching bases. The DNA sequence follows: TGTGCCAGCAGTGCAACGGGAGTGAACACCGGGGAGCTGTTTTTT. Its protein product is CASSATGVNTGELFF. The CDR3, completed at both ends by the reference TRBV2 and TRBJ2-2 genes, gives the full variable domain EPEVTQTPSHQVTQMGQEVILRCVPISNHLYFYWYRQILGQKVEFLVSFYNNEISEKSEIFDDQFSVERPDGSNFTLKIRSTKLEDSAMYFCASSATGVNTGELFFGEGSRLTVL.